This is a list of T cell receptor beta chains from one sample in a study of molecular identifiers for immune sequencing clone quantification. From the PCR reads, TCRdb called clonotypes with MiXCR, one entry per CDR3 protein. The data show 400,000 to 600,000 distinct CDR3 sequences, about a fifth seen once. The sequencing sample was made of naive CD8+ T cells from blood, with Jurkat cell RNA spiked in. The receptors originated from a human donor in good health. Some libraries in this study had Jurkat cell RNA spiked in. Both conserved end residues are trimmed from each CDR3. The D gene is left open where the match is weak.

>TRBJ2-5|TRBD1|TRBV27
ASSSTTPGGLQETQY
>TRBJ2-3|NA|TRBV20-1
SARPNVLSGDTDAQY
>TRBJ1-1|NA|TRBV9
ASSAAGSPAEAF
>TRBJ2-1|TRBD1|TRBV6-2/TRBV6-3
ASSYETGGRF
>TRBJ2-7|TRBD1|TRBV20-1
SARFGTGWGEQY
>TRBJ2-2|NA|TRBV18
ASSPPLQGTGELF
>TRBJ1-1|NA|TRBV27
ASSLPGRMNTEAF
>TRBJ2-1|NA|TRBV3-1
ASSPPRLGPNNEQF
>TRBJ2-7|TRBD1|TRBV20-1
SASDRGLEQY
>TRBJ2-1|TRBD2|TRBV29-1
SVGGVAGYNEQF
>TRBJ2-2|NA|TRBV9
ASSEKGRITGELF
>TRBJ2-5|TRBD2|TRBV12-3/TRBV12-4
ASSQGTSGGPVKAQY
>TRBJ2-2|NA|TRBV11-2
ASRGLMNTGELF
>TRBJ2-2|TRBD1|TRBV19
ASNMGQELYTGELF
>TRBJ1-6|NA|TRBV7-9
ASRNGLDYNSPLH
>TRBJ1-5|TRBD1|TRBV27
ASSTGVVKQPQH
>TRBJ2-7|NA|TRBV4-2
ASSQRQENYEQY
>TRBJ1-3|TRBD1|TRBV30
AWSVQGQGGSGNTIY
>TRBJ2-3|TRBD1|TRBV28
ASSLRGPRRTDTQY
>TRBJ2-2|NA|TRBV6-2/TRBV6-3
ASSQTGELF
>TRBJ2-3|TRBD2|TRBV12-3/TRBV12-4
ASSLVPAGGKDTQY
>TRBJ2-5|TRBD2|TRBV12-3/TRBV12-4
ASSLYTSVQETQY